A single sample gave rise to the 9 T cell receptor beta chains below, sequenced in a study of cytomegalovirus exposure and HLA in healthy donors. PCR involved 60 Vbeta and 13 Jbeta primers. The method was immunoSEQ multiplex PCR; TCRdb's version includes in-frame clones alone and lacks a portion of them. This table has some 150,000 clones, 82% appearing once. The material sequenced was PBMCs. These receptor sequences come from a woman between 45 and 60 years old in good health and CMV-seropositive.

The rearrangement joins TRBV29-1 to TRBJ2-7, with TRBD2 matching over 7 bases. Germline trimming cut 4 bases from V and 0 bases from J; bases unmatched to any gene: 9. The CDR3 runs to 15 residues. CDR1 is SQVTM, CDR2 ANQGSEA, per germline. The CDR3 reads CSVGGGRGISYEQYF. The CDR3 DNA reads TGCAGCGTTGGGGGAGGGCGGGGGATCTCCTACGAGCAGTACTTC.

The chain employs TRBV5-1 and TRBJ2-5; 15 bases fit TRBD2. The CDR3 consists of 14 residues. Unmatched junction bases numbered 3, after V lost 2 bases and J lost 10 bases. Germline-derived CDR1 and CDR2 are SGHRS and YFSETQ. The CDR3: CASSLGLAGGGQYF. As DNA, the CDR3 is TGCGCCAGCAGCTTAGGACTAGCGGGAGGGGGCCAGTACTTC.

The chain couples TRBV25-1 to TRBJ2-2; 7 bases are shared with TRBD1. The CDR3 extends over 15 amino acids. Germline CDR1 MGHDK, CDR2 SYGVNS. V trimming: 3 bases; J trimming: 8 bases; junction bases outside the gene matches: 9. The CDR3 sequence is CASSEPPGGRGELFF. The CDR3 nucleotides are TGTGCCAGCAGTGAGCCCCCAGGGGGTAGAGGGGAGCTGTTTTTT.

The V call is TRBV7-3, the J call TRBJ2-1; D ambiguous. Trimming took off 5 bases at V and 4 bases at J, with 9 bases between the two ends. Looked up from germline, CDR1 is SGHTA and CDR2 is FQGTGA. CDR3 length: 13 residues. This CDR3 is CASSLQIYNEQFF. Written as DNA, the CDR3 is TGTGCCAGCAGCCTTCAGATTTACAATGAGCAGTTCTTC. The full variable domain, completed using reference TRBV7-3 and TRBJ2-1, is GAGVSQTPSNKVTEKGKYVELRCDPISGHTALYWYRQSLGQGPEFLIYFQGTGAADDSGLPNDRFFAVRPEGSVSTLKIQRTERGDSAVYLCASSLQIYNEQFFGPGTRLTVL.

The chain uses TRBV4-1 and TRBJ1-3; TRBD1 matches 9 bases. The CDR3 contains 15 residues. V dropped 5 bases and J dropped 4; count of bases not matched to a gene: 6. From germline, CDR1 is MGHRA and CDR2 YSYEKL. CDR3 nucleotide sequence: TGCGCCAGCAGCAGACCGGGACAGGGAGGAAACACCATATATTTT. Translating it yields CASSRPGQGGNTIYF.

The rearrangement links TRBV5-1 to TRBJ2-7; unclear D gene. The CDR3 is 13 residues long. The germline V gene encodes CDR1 SGHRS and CDR2 YFSETQ. V dropped 5 bases and J dropped 7 bases, with 16 bases sitting between them. The CDR3 is CASREDYAAEQYF. CDR3 DNA sequence: TGCGCCAGCAGGGAAGATTACGCGGCTGAGCAGTACTTC.

The chain combines TRBV5-4 with TRBJ2-2, with 9 bases lining up with TRBD1. Per the germline V gene, CDR1 is SGHNT and CDR2 is YYREEE (reference sequence). This CDR3 has 15 residues. V gave up 4 bases and J gave up 5 bases; unmatched junction bases: 6. The CDR3 nucleotides read TGTGCCAGCAGCGCGGACAGGGGAAGGACCGGGGAGCTGTTTTTT. Its translation: CASSADRGRTGELFF. The entire variable domain, with the rest obtained from reference TRBV5-4 and TRBJ2-2, is as follows: ETGVTQSPTHLIKTRGQQVTLRCSSQSGHNTVSWYQQALGQGPQFIFQYYREEENGRGNFPPRFSGLQFPNYSSELNVNALELDDSALYLCASSADRGRTGELFFGEGSRLTVL.

J is TRBJ2-7 and V is TRBV6-6; 8 positions match TRBD1. The germline V gene has CDR1 MNHNY and CDR2 SVGAGI (reference sequence). J gave up 0 bases and V 5 bases, and 3 bases lay outside the gene matches. The CDR3 has 14 amino acids. In DNA, the CDR3 is TGTGCCAGCAGTCTCACAGGGGGCTCCTACGAGCAGTACTTC. Protein sequence: CASSLTGGSYEQYF.

The rearrangement links TRBV30 to TRBJ1-5; the match to TRBD1 covers 8 bases. The CDR3 covers 19 residues. Trimming cost V 2 bases and J 5 bases; bases outside gene matches: 20. The germline V gene has CDR1 GTSNPN and CDR2 SVGIG (reference sequence). This CDR3 is CAWSPTNFIPVQGDQPQHF. In DNA, the CDR3 is TGTGCCTGGAGTCCCACGAATTTTATCCCTGTACAGGGGGATCAGCCCCAGCATTTT.